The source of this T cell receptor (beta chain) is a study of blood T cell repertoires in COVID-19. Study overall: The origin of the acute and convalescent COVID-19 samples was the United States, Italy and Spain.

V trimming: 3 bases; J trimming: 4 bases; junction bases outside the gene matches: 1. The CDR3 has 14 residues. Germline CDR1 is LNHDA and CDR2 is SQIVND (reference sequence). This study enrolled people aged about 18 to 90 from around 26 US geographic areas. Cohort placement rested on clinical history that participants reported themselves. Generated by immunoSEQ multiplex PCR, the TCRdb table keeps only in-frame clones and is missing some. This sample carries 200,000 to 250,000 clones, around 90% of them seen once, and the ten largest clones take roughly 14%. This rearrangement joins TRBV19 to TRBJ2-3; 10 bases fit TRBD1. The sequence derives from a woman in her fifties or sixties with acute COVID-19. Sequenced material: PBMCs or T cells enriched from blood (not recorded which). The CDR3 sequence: CASSIGTGADTQYF. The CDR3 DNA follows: TGTGCCAGTAGTATTGGGACAGGGGCAGATACGCAGTATTTT.